This T cell receptor (beta chain) was captured by sequencing in a study of cytomegalovirus exposure and HLA in healthy donors. Everyone who donated was a healthy bone marrow donor. The ends were cut back, 2 bases at V and 0 bases at J, with 3 bases in the middle. Germline V gene sequence: CDR1 SGHRS, CDR2 YFSETQ. The CDR3 is made up of 12 amino acids. Study observations and caveats: No immune exposure information besides CMV serostatus was available. Among donors in an Asian-associated ancestry cluster, a later analysis reportedly found fewer N-insertions than the approximately 700-donor mean. Several of the most significant clusters appeared linked to common viral pathogens, based on a later analysis.

Details on this clone: Its antigen is currently unknown.

PCR used 60 Vbeta primers and 13 Jbeta primers. TCRdb keeps only in-frame clones here, not all; method: immunoSEQ multiplex PCR. This sample yields fewer than 200,000 clones, of which approximately 80% are seen a single time; 8% to 10% belongs to the top ten. The chain carries TRBV5-1 and TRBJ2-7, with unresolved D. The TCR originated in a man aged 18-30 years in good health and CMV-seropositive. Sequenced input: PBMCs. The chain's CDR3 is CASSFNSYEQYF. The DNA of the CDR3 is TGCGCCAGCAGCTTCAACTCCTACGAGCAGTACTTC.